The sequence of this T cell receptor beta chain was determined in a study of blood T cell repertoires in COVID-19. Looking at the study overall: The study drew acute and convalescent COVID-19 samples from the United States, Italy and Spain. PBMCs, B-cell-depleted T cells, or T cells were the source of the cDNA or gDNA that made up the material.

In the authors' methods: From reference gene primer amplification, estimates of nucleated cell counts were derived. The protocol was immunoSEQ multiplex PCR, while the TCRdb copy is restricted to in-frame clones and leaves out a portion. V and J calls and clone size are as listed in that table; D and trimming were resolved from the DNA. The sample lists hundreds of thousands of clones, roughly nine tenths occurring once. The CDR3 totals 19 residues. Trimming stripped 4 bases from V and 0 bases from J, with 22 bases between. Germline CDR1 and CDR2: LNHDA and SQIVND (reference sequence). V and J are TRBV19 and TRBJ1-3; D unresolved. The clonotype comes from a young man with active or convalescent COVID-19. The sequencing sample was made of peripheral blood. The CDR3 nucleotides read TGTGCCAGTAGTAGAACTACTTTTGTACCGACCGACTCTGGAAACACCATATATTTT. This sequence encodes CASSRTTFVPTDSGNTIYF.